A selection of T cell receptor beta chains follows, all from one sample in a study of response to subunit inactivated influenza vaccine. TCRdb re-derived calls from the RT-PCR reads in MiXCR, one entry per CDR3 protein. The table lists around 710,000 distinct CDR3 sequences, about 15% of them singletons. The sample in question was PBMCs from blood, obtained 14 to 15 days before vaccination. Source of these receptors: a man in his fifties who received an inactivated influenza vaccine. The CDR3 runs from the conserved cysteine through the conserved F or W. The D gene is left open where the match is weak. The size of a clone is reported for some rows only, either as once, few or many, or as a class for expanded clones.

D	length	V	size	J	CDR3	DNA
NA	12	TRBV29-1	NA	TRBJ2-2	CSSSSNTGELFF	TGCAGCAGTAGCTCGAACACCGGGGAGCTGTTTTTT
NA	17	TRBV27	NA	TRBJ2-7	CASSFRAGDNPLYEQYF	TGTGCCAGCAGTTTTCGGGCAGGGGACAACCCCCTCTACGAGCAGTACTTC
NA	15	TRBV7-2	few	TRBJ1-1	CASSPRSGQLTEAFF	TGTGCCAGCAGCCCCCGGTCAGGGCAGCTAACTGAAGCTTTCTTT
NA	14	TRBV28	once	TRBJ2-1	CASKAPVHSNEQFF	TGTGCCTCTAAAGCCCCGGTCCACAGCAATGAGCAGTTCTTC
NA	13	TRBV4-3	NA	TRBJ1-5	CASSQQRNQPQHF	TGCGCCAGCAGCCAACAGAGGAATCAGCCCCAGCATTTT
TRBD1	17	TRBV11-2	NA	TRBJ2-5	CASSLVTGGVGQETQYF	TGTGCCAGCAGCTTAGTGACAGGGGGGGTTGGGCAAGAGACCCAGTACTTC
NA	17	TRBV18	few	TRBJ2-2	CASSPVPGGRGSGELFF	TGTGCCAGCTCACCGGTTCCTGGAGGTCGAGGATCCGGGGAGCTGTTTTTT
NA	13	TRBV4-3	NA	TRBJ2-1	CASSQERRNEQFF	TGCGCCAGCAGCCAAGAGCGGCGTAATGAGCAGTTCTTC
NA	15	TRBV9	NA	TRBJ2-7	CASSVAPGVVHEQYF	TGTGCCAGCAGCGTAGCGCCAGGGGTTGTCCACGAGCAGTACTTC
TRBD2	14	TRBV11-2	NA	TRBJ2-5	CASSSGGTQETQYF	TGTGCCAGCAGCTCGGGAGGGACCCAAGAGACCCAGTACTTC
NA	13	TRBV20-1	many	TRBJ1-4	CSAHRVSNEKLFF	TGCAGTGCCCACCGGGTCTCTAATGAAAAACTGTTTTTT
NA	13	TRBV6-1	NA	TRBJ1-2	CASSERGFYGYTF	TGTGCCAGCAGTGAAAGGGGGTTCTATGGCTACACCTTC
NA	14	TRBV30	NA	TRBJ1-4	CAWSAAVEGEKLFF	TGTGCCTGGAGTGCCGCCGTGGAGGGGGAAAAACTGTTTTTT
TRBD2	15	TRBV15	NA	TRBJ2-1	CATSTASGPYNEQFF	TGTGCCACCAGCACAGCTAGCGGGCCCTACAATGAGCAGTTCTTC
NA	15	TRBV28	NA	TRBJ2-1	CASSFRPGAYNEQFF	TGTGCCAGCAGTTTTCGCCCTGGCGCCTACAATGAGCAGTTCTTC
NA	15	TRBV25-1	few	TRBJ2-2	CASSEVGANTGELFF	TGTGCCAGCAGTGAAGTTGGAGCGAACACCGGGGAGCTGTTTTTT
NA	14	TRBV28	once	TRBJ2-7	CASGLGRSPYEQYF	TGTGCCAGCGGCCTCGGGCGGTCCCCCTACGAGCAGTACTTC
NA	16	TRBV3-1	many	TRBJ2-2	CASSQDRGVITGELFF	TGTGCCAGCAGCCAAGATCGAGGGGTCATCACCGGGGAGCTGTTTTTT
NA	15	TRBV7-9	few	TRBJ2-7	CASSSWKQGTHEQYF	TGTGCCAGCAGCTCTTGGAAGCAGGGGACCCACGAGCAGTACTTC
NA	16	TRBV20-1	NA	TRBJ1-5	CSARDPSQGGNQPQHF	TGCAGTGCTAGAGACCCTAGTCAGGGCGGCAATCAGCCCCAGCATTTT
TRBD1	17	TRBV5-1	few	TRBJ1-1	CASSYGGLTGTSTEAFF	TGCGCCAGCAGCTATGGGGGCCTGACAGGGACCTCCACTGAAGCTTTCTTT
NA	16	TRBV12-3/TRBV12-4	many	TRBJ2-3	CASSGVGSSGTDTQYF	TGTGCCAGCAGCGGGGTTGGCTCCTCTGGCACAGATACGCAGTATTTT
NA	14	TRBV2	few	TRBJ2-3	CASSMQRRGDTQYF	TGTGCCAGCAGTATGCAGCGGAGGGGAGATACGCAGTATTTT
TRBD2	16	TRBV2	many	TRBJ2-3	CASNLFGTSGTDTQYF	TGTGCCAGCAATCTGTTCGGGACTAGCGGGACAGATACGCAGTATTTT
NA	14	TRBV24-1	NA	TRBJ2-3	CATSDFDTFATQYF	TGTGCCACCAGTGATTTTGACACGTTCGCTACGCAGTATTTT
TRBD2	16	TRBV25-1	few	TRBJ2-1	CASSDIAGLRYNEQFF	TGTGCCAGCAGTGACATAGCGGGACTACGCTACAATGAGCAGTTCTTC
TRBD2	18	TRBV7-6	many	TRBJ2-1	CASSPAIGTSPRDNEQFF	TGTGCCAGCAGCCCGGCAATTGGGACTAGCCCGCGGGACAATGAGCAGTTCTTC
TRBD2	18	TRBV11-2	NA	TRBJ2-3	CASSTPPTSGRITDTQYF	TGTGCCAGCAGCACCCCGCCGACTAGCGGGAGGATCACAGATACGCAGTATTTT
NA	14	TRBV9	few	TRBJ2-7	CASSVGPEYYEQYF	TGTGCCAGCAGCGTAGGTCCGGAATACTACGAGCAGTACTTC
NA	14	TRBV20-1	NA	TRBJ2-3	CSASASVPPDTQYF	TGCAGTGCTAGCGCGTCCGTCCCCCCAGATACGCAGTATTTT
NA	14	TRBV20-1	NA	TRBJ2-7	CSARGGGITYEQYF	TGCAGTGCTAGAGGAGGGGGGATAACCTACGAGCAGTACTTC
TRBD1	14	TRBV20-1	many	TRBJ2-1	CSLTSGQGIYEQFF	TGCAGCCTCACCTCGGGACAGGGTATATATGAGCAGTTCTTC
TRBD2	13	TRBV5-6	few	TRBJ2-3	CASSLDSGGLQYF	TGTGCCAGCAGCTTGGATAGCGGGGGACTCCAGTATTTT
NA	11	TRBV7-2	many	TRBJ2-7	CASGNSYEQYF	TGTGCCAGCGGGAACTCCTACGAGCAGTACTTC
TRBD2	17	TRBV28	NA	TRBJ2-3	CASRIRLAGSITDTQYF	TGTGCCAGCAGGATCCGACTAGCGGGGAGTATCACAGATACGCAGTATTTT
NA	13	TRBV6-2/TRBV6-3	NA	TRBJ1-5	CASCESRVQPQHF	TGTGCCAGCTGCGAGTCCAGGGTTCAGCCCCAGCATTTT
NA	14	TRBV12-3/TRBV12-4	NA	TRBJ2-5	CASSHEEGGETQYF	TGTGCCAGCTCTCACGAGGAGGGAGGAGAGACCCAGTACTTC
TRBD1	14	TRBV20-1	few	TRBJ1-5	CSARDRGGNQPQHF	TGCAGTGCTAGGGACAGGGGAGGGAATCAGCCCCAGCATTTT
NA	16	TRBV20-1	NA	TRBJ2-7	CSARVGASEIPYEQYF	TGCAGTGCTAGAGTTGGAGCGAGTGAGATCCCCTACGAGCAGTACTTC
NA	13	TRBV12-3/TRBV12-4	many	TRBJ1-4	CASSNRRGEKLFF	TGTGCCAGCAGTAACCGACGCGGTGAAAAACTGTTTTTT
TRBD2	14	TRBV6-2/TRBV6-3	few	TRBJ2-1	CASRASGRDNEQFF	TGTGCCAGCAGAGCTAGCGGGAGGGACAATGAGCAGTTCTTC
TRBD2	14	TRBV30	few	TRBJ2-3	CAWSVGGEIHTQYF	TGTGCCTGGAGTGTGGGGGGGGAGATACATACGCAGTATTTT
TRBD2	17	TRBV20-1	NA	TRBJ2-5	CSARAGPSGRAKETQYF	TGCAGTGCTAGAGCTGGCCCTAGCGGGAGGGCCAAAGAGACCCAGTACTTC
TRBD1	13	TRBV12-3/TRBV12-4	many	TRBJ2-7	CASTIDRVGEQYF	TGTGCCAGCACCATTGACAGGGTTGGCGAGCAGTACTTC
TRBD1	16	TRBV24-1	NA	TRBJ1-2	CATSDHQVTGLRGYTF	TGTGCCACCAGTGACCATCAGGTGACAGGGCTAAGAGGCTACACCTTC
TRBD2	16	TRBV6-2/TRBV6-3	NA	TRBJ2-1	CASSYILAGGYNEQFF	TGTGCCAGCAGTTACATATTAGCGGGAGGGTACAATGAGCAGTTCTTC
NA	15	TRBV18	few	TRBJ1-2	CASSPLQKINYGYTF	TGTGCCAGCTCACCACTTCAGAAGATCAACTATGGCTACACCTTC
NA	13	TRBV6-1	NA	TRBJ2-5	CASSEAQGSTQYF	TGTGCCAGCAGTGAAGCGCAAGGGTCGACCCAGTACTTC
NA	13	TRBV11-3	few	TRBJ2-1	CASSLVRDNEQFF	TGTGCCAGCAGCTTAGTCAGGGACAATGAGCAGTTCTTC
NA	14	TRBV27	few	TRBJ1-5	CASSTRTGNQPQHF	TGTGCCAGCAGCACAAGGACGGGGAATCAGCCCCAGCATTTT
NA	14	TRBV5-1	NA	TRBJ2-5	CASSLEGTARDQYF	TGCGCCAGCAGCTTGGAAGGGACCGCGCGGGACCAGTACTTC
TRBD2	14	TRBV10-3	many	TRBJ2-3	CAITRLAGENTQYF	TGTGCCATCACCCGACTAGCGGGAGAGAATACGCAGTATTTT
TRBD2	16	TRBV29-1	many	TRBJ2-1	CSVGNGVLAGAAEQFF	TGCAGCGTTGGGAACGGGGTTCTAGCGGGAGCGGCTGAGCAGTTCTTC
NA	18	TRBV4-1	few	TRBJ2-5	CASSQALLTGVGGETQYF	TGCGCCAGCAGCCAAGCCCTTCTTACAGGGGTGGGAGGGGAGACCCAGTACTTC
NA	12	TRBV6-5	NA	TRBJ1-1	CAAGRANTEAFF	TGTGCCGCCGGACGGGCGAACACTGAAGCTTTCTTT
TRBD1	14	TRBV20-1	NA	TRBJ1-5	CSAHRQGSNQPQHF	TGCAGTGCTCACAGACAGGGGAGCAATCAGCCCCAGCATTTT
TRBD1	13	TRBV20-1	many	TRBJ1-6	CSASGTVNSPLHF	TGCAGTGCTTCCGGGACAGTGAATTCACCCCTCCACTTT
TRBD2	14	TRBV3-1	few	TRBJ2-7	CASSPAGRVYEQYF	TGTGCCAGCAGCCCGGCAGGGAGGGTCTACGAGCAGTACTTC
TRBD1	14	TRBV5-1	NA	TRBJ2-5	CASSLVRGQETQYF	TGCGCCAGCAGCTTGGTCAGGGGGCAAGAGACCCAGTACTTC